The clone carrying this TCR beta chain was seen only once. The data were taken from a study of cytomegalovirus exposure and HLA in healthy donors. Germline V gene data show CDR1 as SGHNT and CDR2 as YYREEE (reference sequence). The CDR3 length is 14 residues. V was trimmed by 5 bases and J by 6 bases, leaving 17 bases between them. It was with 60 Vbeta and 13 Jbeta primers that the PCR ran. The repertoire was sequenced with immunoSEQ multiplex PCR; TCRdb's copy has only in-frame clones and lacks some. Of about 90,000 clones listed, around 78% are singletons. The source of this sequence is a woman aged 40-49 years in good health and CMV-seropositive. This chain connects TRBV5-4 to TRBJ1-2, with D perhaps TRBD1 (6 bases). Material for sequencing was PBMCs. The CDR3 loop is CASRLETGRDGYTF. The CDR3 DNA is TGTGCCAGCAGACTTGAGACAGGAAGGGATGGCTACACCTTC.